Below are 6 T cell receptor beta chains sequenced from a single sample in a study of OX40 agonist ivuxolimab in advanced cancers. TCRdb keeps only in-frame clones here, not all; method: immunoSEQ multiplex PCR. This table has some 64,000 clones, roughly 87% appearing once. The sample in question was CD4+ or CD8+ T cells sorted from blood, obtained in a trial of the OX40 agonist ivuxolimab. The receptors come from an adult with an advanced solid tumor such as melanoma, head and neck, liver or kidney cancer.

The J gene is TRBJ1-5, the V gene TRBV4-2; no clear D. Germline V gene lookup returns CDR1 LGHNA and CDR2 YNFKEQ. With 3 bases removed from V and 0 bases from J, the gap between germline ends came to 6 bases. The CDR3 loop spans 14 amino acids. The CDR3 here is CASSHRGSNQPQHF. DNA of the CDR3: TGTGCCAGCAGCCATCGGGGTAGCAATCAGCCCCAGCATTTT.

V and J are TRBV19 and TRBJ2-7; D perhaps matches TRBD1 (6 bases). From germline, CDR1 is LNHDA and CDR2 SQIVND (reference sequence). Trimming pared 1 base from V and 7 bases from J, leaving 8 bases between. The CDR3 covers 12 residues. CDR3 amino acids: CASSIGDREQYF. DNA for the CDR3: TGTGCCAGTAGTATAGGCGACAGGGAGCAGTACTTC.

The chain is built from TRBV9 and TRBJ1-1; 8 nucleotides match TRBD1. Germline CDR1 reads SGDLS; CDR2 reads YYNGEE. CDR3 size: 15 residues. With V trimmed by 3 bases and J by 1 base, 5 bases remained unmatched. Here the CDR3 DNA reads TGTGCCAGCAGCGGGCAGACAGGGGCGAACACTGAAGCTTTCTTT. Protein product: CASSGQTGANTEAFF.

The chain joins TRBV6-1 to TRBJ1-4; D is undetermined. Germline-derived CDR1 and CDR2 are MNHNS and SASEGT. Trimming removed 6 bases at V and 4 bases at J, with 12 bases between. CDR3 length: 14 amino acids. CDR3 in amino acids: CASSTSTGNEKLFF. Written as DNA, the CDR3 is TGTGCCAGCAGCACATCAACCGGTAATGAAAAACTGTTTTTT.

The chain employs TRBV19 and TRBJ1-5; D gene ambiguous. The CDR3 runs 15 residues. Germline V gene sequence: CDR1 LNHDA, CDR2 SQIVND (reference sequence). V lost 5 bases and J lost 4, with 15 bases in between. The CDR3, as DNA: TGTGCCAGTAGTGCCCAGGCTTTGGGGAATCAGCCCCAGCATTTT. It codes for CASSAQALGNQPQHF.

The rearrangement joins TRBV18 to TRBJ1-4, with D possibly TRBD1 on 6 matching bases. The CDR3 length is 13 residues. The V and J ends lost 9 bases and 4 bases respectively, with 12 bases between them. Germline V gene lookup returns CDR1 KGHSH and CDR2 LQKENI. In DNA, the CDR3 is TGTGCCAGTTCAGGGGCGGATAATGAAAAACTGTTTTTT. This encodes CASSGADNEKLFF. Using reference TRBV18 and TRBJ1-4 for the parts outside the CDR3, the full variable domain is NAGVMQNPRHLVRRRGQEARLRCSPMKGHSHVYWYRQLPEEGLKFMVYLQKENIIDESGMPKERFSAEFPKEGPSILRIQQVVRGDSAAYFCASSGADNEKLFFGSGTQLSVL.